The following is a T cell receptor (beta chain) sequence with its context. The target antigen is unknown. The CDR3 sequence is 16 residues long. The V gene's germline CDR1 is SEHNR and CDR2 FQNEAQ (reference sequence). V lost 5 bases and J lost 0; bases outside the gene matches: 7. The sample comes from a study of cytomegalovirus exposure and HLA in healthy donors. Study outcomes and limitations: The tendency of first-cohort TCR clusters to co-occur in the 90 to 150 validation repertoires was the finding of a later analysis.

Only in-frame clones appear in the TCRdb table, and some are missing; sequencing was by immunoSEQ multiplex PCR. The profile covers 100,000 or so clones, with around 90% appearing a single time and 3% to 4.5% taken by the ten largest. The sample consisted of PBMCs. This TCR derives from a woman aged 30 to 39 in good health and CMV-seronegative. The V gene is TRBV7-9, the J gene TRBJ1-5, with 7 bases aligning to TRBD1. The DNA for the CDR3 is TGTGCCAGCAGCCCGGGGACAGCCCTTAGCAATCAGCCCCAGCATTTT. Protein sequence: CASSPGTALSNQPQHF. The whole variable domain, remainder taken from reference TRBV7-9 and TRBJ1-5, is DTGVSQNPRHKITKRGQNVTFRCDPISEHNRLYWYRQTLGQGPEFLTYFQNEAQLEKSRLLSDRFSAERPKGSFSTLEIQRTEQGDSAMYLCASSPGTALSNQPQHFGDGTRLSIL.